This is a list of T cell receptor beta chains from one sample in a study of beta chain features in type 1 diabetes. Assay used: immunoSEQ multiplex PCR; TCRdb lists only in-frame clones, some missing. The sample has under 250,000 clones; 25% to 35% are singletons. The sample was central memory CD4+ T cells from blood. Every receptor here comes from a man aged 30-40 years in good health. Both conserved end residues are part of each CDR3. D genes are given only for firm matches. Size is stated for part of the rows, as once, few or many counts, or as a class when the clone is expanded.

TRBV5-1	few	TRBJ2-3	-	CASSRGDLSTQYF	TGCGCCAGCAGCAGGGGCGACCTAAGTACGCAGTATTTT
TRBV6-5	-	TRBJ2-7	-	CASSYSEGTVSEQYF	TGTGCCAGCAGTTACTCGGAGGGGACTGTTTCCGAGCAGTACTTC
TRBV10-3	-	TRBJ2-7	TRBD1	CAISGGQLSYEQYF	TGTGCCATCAGTGGGGGACAGCTTTCCTACGAGCAGTACTTC
TRBV7-9	once	TRBJ1-2	-	CASSYWDRLPGYTF	TGTGCCAGCAGCTACTGGGACCGCCTGCCTGGCTACACCTTC
TRBV27	-	TRBJ1-1	-	CASSSVNTEAFF	TGTGCCAGCAGTTCAGTGAACACTGAAGCTTTCTTT
TRBV2	-	TRBJ2-3	TRBD1	CASSENRGRGDTQYF	TGTGCCAGCAGTGAGAACAGGGGGCGTGGGGATACGCAGTATTTT
TRBV6-5	-	TRBJ1-5	-	CASASRERISQHF	TGTGCCAGCGCATCGCGGGAGCGGATTAGCCAGCATTTT
TRBV18	-	TRBJ1-2	-	CASSHDKNYGYTF	TGTGCCAGCTCCCACGACAAGAACTATGGCTACACCTTC
TRBV18	many	TRBJ2-7	-	CASSPPAVGAQYF	TGTGCCAGCTCACCACCGGCCGTCGGCGCGCAGTACTTC
TRBV7-2	-	TRBJ2-7	TRBD1	CASSPVGDSHYEQYF	TGTGCCAGCAGCCCAGTGGGGGACAGCCACTACGAGCAGTACTTC
TRBV25-1	-	TRBJ1-6	-	CASTPPWGGNSPLHF	TGTGCCAGCACTCCGCCCTGGGGAGGTAATTCACCCCTCCACTTT
TRBV5-6	few	TRBJ2-7	-	CASSSRVYEQYF	TGTGCCAGCAGCTCCAGAGTCTACGAGCAGTACTTC
TRBV29-1	-	TRBJ2-3	TRBD1	CSDRHGTGGDTQYF	TGCAGCGACCGTCACGGGACAGGAGGAGATACGCAGTATTTT
TRBV30	few	TRBJ1-3	-	CAWTTKVASGNTIYF	TGTGCCTGGACCACAAAGGTGGCTTCGGGAAACACCATATATTTT
TRBV30	-	TRBJ2-7	-	CAWSRGAGYEQYF	TGTGCCTGGAGTAGAGGGGCAGGCTACGAGCAGTACTTC
TRBV27	-	TRBJ1-1	TRBD1	CASNPEGAWMNTEAFF	TGTGCCAGCAACCCGGAGGGGGCTTGGATGAACACTGAAGCTTTCTTT
TRBV5-6	-	TRBJ1-2	-	CASSLGRVEVRGYTF	TGTGCCAGCAGCTTGGGGCGGGTGGAAGTGCGGGGCTACACCTTC
TRBV4-3	many	TRBJ2-1	-	CASSQEGNPYNEQFF	TGCGCCAGCAGCCAAGAGGGGAATCCCTACAATGAGCAGTTCTTC
TRBV2	-	TRBJ1-5	-	CASSFEQSEPQHF	TGTGCCAGCAGCTTCGAACAGAGTGAGCCCCAGCATTTT
TRBV29-1	few	TRBJ2-1	-	CSARMTGGRLEQFF	TGCAGCGCCCGCATGACCGGGGGGCGGCTTGAGCAGTTCTTC
TRBV7-2	-	TRBJ2-3	TRBD2	CASSPIAGGRTDTQYF	TGTGCCAGCAGCCCCATAGCGGGGGGCCGGACAGATACGCAGTATTTT
TRBV7-2	-	TRBJ2-7	-	CASSLTGTDPYEQYF	TGTGCCAGCAGCCTTACTGGGACCGATCCCTACGAGCAGTACTTC
TRBV15	-	TRBJ2-3	-	CATSSLTGSTDTQYF	TGTGCCACCAGCAGTCTGACAGGCTCCACAGATACGCAGTATTTT
TRBV7-2	-	TRBJ2-5	TRBD1	CASSVRTGGRETQYF	TGTGCCAGCAGCGTCCGGACAGGGGGCCGGGAGACCCAGTACTTC
TRBV7-2	-	TRBJ1-1	-	CASSLEVNTEAFF	TGTGCCAGCAGCTTAGAAGTGAACACTGAAGCTTTCTTT
TRBV15	-	TRBJ2-7	TRBD2	CATSRDRSGGLGEQYF	TGTGCCACCAGCAGAGATAGAAGCGGGGGGCTAGGCGAGCAGTACTTC
TRBV18	few	TRBJ1-1	-	CASSPPWVPLNTEAFF	TGTGCCAGCTCACCACCGTGGGTGCCCCTGAACACTGAAGCTTTCTTT
TRBV20-1	-	TRBJ2-5	-	CSASFSETQYF	TGCAGTGCTAGTTTTTCGGAGACCCAGTACTTC
TRBV6-4	-	TRBJ2-3	-	CASSASGTYTDTQYF	TGTGCCAGCAGCGCCTCCGGGACCTACACAGATACGCAGTATTTT
TRBV30	few	TRBJ1-2	-	CAAPGGTYGYTF	TGTGCCGCACCGGGTGGCACCTATGGCTACACCTTC
TRBV29-1	-	TRBJ2-3	TRBD1	CSVGVGQGAGDTQYF	TGCAGCGTTGGGGTGGGACAGGGGGCCGGAGATACGCAGTATTTT
TRBV30	-	TRBJ2-5	-	CAWSVSPRQETQYF	TGTGCCTGGAGTGTATCGCCCAGACAAGAGACCCAGTACTTC
TRBV23-1	-	TRBJ2-7	-	CASSPIYEQYF	TGCGCCAGCAGTCCGATCTACGAGCAGTACTTC
TRBV18	many	TRBJ1-1	-	CASSRTENTEAFF	TGTGCCAGCTCACGGACAGAGAACACTGAAGCTTTCTTT
TRBV29-1	few	TRBJ2-5	TRBD1	CSALLPGGRETQYF	TGCAGCGCCCTACTCCCAGGGGGCAGGGAGACCCAGTACTTC
TRBV27	few	TRBJ2-7	-	CASSLRRGGTYEQYF	TGTGCCAGCAGTTTAAGGCGCGGCGGTACCTACGAGCAGTACTTC
TRBV7-2	many	TRBJ2-7	-	CASSLALTGSYYEQYF	TGTGCCAGCAGCTTAGCGCTAACAGGGTCGTACTACGAGCAGTACTTC
TRBV18	-	TRBJ1-6	-	CASSPAPDSPLHF	TGTGCCAGCTCACCGGCCCCGGACTCACCCCTCCACTTT
TRBV5-6	-	TRBJ2-4	-	CASSWGRGDIQYF	TGTGCCAGCAGCTGGGGAAGAGGGGACATTCAGTACTTC
TRBV30	medium-sized	TRBJ2-3	-	CAWSVPGATSTDTQYF	TGTGCCTGGAGTGTGCCCGGTGCCACTAGCACAGATACGCAGTATTTT